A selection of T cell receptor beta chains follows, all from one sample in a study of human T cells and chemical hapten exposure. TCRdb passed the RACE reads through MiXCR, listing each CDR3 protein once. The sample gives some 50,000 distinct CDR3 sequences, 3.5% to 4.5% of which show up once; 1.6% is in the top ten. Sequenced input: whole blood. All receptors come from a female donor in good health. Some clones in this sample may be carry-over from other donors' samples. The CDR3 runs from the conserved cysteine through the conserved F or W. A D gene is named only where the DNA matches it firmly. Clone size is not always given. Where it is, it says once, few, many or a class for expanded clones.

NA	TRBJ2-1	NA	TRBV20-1	CSARNYNEQLF	TGCAGTGCTAGAAACTACAATGAGCAGCTCTTC
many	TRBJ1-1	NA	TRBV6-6	CASSYAGATTEAFF	TGTGCCAGCAGTTACGCAGGGGCAACGACTGAAGCTTTCTTT
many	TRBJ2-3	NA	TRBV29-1	CSVLSSTDTQYF	TGCAGCGTTCTCAGTAGCACAGATACGCAGTATTTT
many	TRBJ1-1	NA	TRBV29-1	CSVVGDIGFEAFF	TGCAGCGTTGTCGGGGACATAGGATTTGAAGCTTTCTTT
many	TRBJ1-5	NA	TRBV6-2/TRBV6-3	CASSLGTYGQPQHF	TGTGCCAGCAGTTTGGGGACCTACGGGCAGCCCCAGCATTTT
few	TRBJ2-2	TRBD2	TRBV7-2	CASSLLAGGVGGELFF	TGTGCCAGCAGCTTACTAGCGGGGGGAGTAGGCGGGGAGCTGTTTTTT
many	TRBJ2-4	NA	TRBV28	CASSFRFLAKNIQYF	TGTGCCAGCAGTTTCCGATTTCTAGCCAAAAACATTCAGTACTTC
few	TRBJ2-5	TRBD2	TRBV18	CASSRRGGLETQYF	TGTGCCAGCTCACGACGGGGGGGCCTGGAGACCCAGTACTTC
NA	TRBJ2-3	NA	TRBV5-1	CASSPGNTRTDTQYF	TGCGCCAGCAGCCCTGGAAACACTAGGACAGATACGCAGTATTTT
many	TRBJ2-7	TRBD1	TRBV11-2	CASSLGVGTGSYEQYF	TGTGCCAGCAGCTTAGGTGTAGGGACAGGGTCCTACGAGCAGTACTTC
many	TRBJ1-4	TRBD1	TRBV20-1	CSARDRDRGGEKLFF	TGCAGTGCTAGAGACCGGGACAGGGGAGGTGAAAAACTGTTTTTT
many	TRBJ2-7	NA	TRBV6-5	CASSYYYEQYF	TGTGCCAGCAGTTATTACTACGAGCAGTACTTC
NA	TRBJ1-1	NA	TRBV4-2	CASSQGAGDMNTEAFF	TGTGCCAGCAGCCAAGGGGCGGGGGACATGAACACTGAAGCTTTCTTT
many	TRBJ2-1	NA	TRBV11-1	CASSLEPGNEQFF	TGTGCCAGCAGCTTGGAGCCCGGTAATGAGCAGTTCTTC
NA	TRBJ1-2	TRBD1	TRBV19	CASSIRGPGGSDGYTF	TGTGCCAGTAGTATAAGGGGCCCAGGGGGCAGCGATGGCTACACCTTC
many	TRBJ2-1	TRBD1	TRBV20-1	CSARDNDRGNFDNEQFF	TGCAGTGCTAGAGATAATGACAGGGGAAACTTTGACAATGAGCAGTTCTTC
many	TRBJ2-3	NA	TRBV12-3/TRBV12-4	CASNRRRATAGTDTQYF	TGTGCCAGCAACCGCCGTCGGGCTACCGCTGGCACAGATACGCAGTATTTT
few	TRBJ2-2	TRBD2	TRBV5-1	CASSLTGGTFANTGELFF	TGCGCCAGCAGCTTGACGGGAGGGACGTTCGCGAACACCGGGGAGCTGTTTTTT
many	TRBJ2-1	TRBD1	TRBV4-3	CASSQETGHEQFF	TGCGCCAGCAGCCAAGAGACAGGGCATGAGCAGTTCTTC
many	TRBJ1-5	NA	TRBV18	CASSPGGSTRNQPQHF	TGTGCCAGCTCACCGGGTGGCTCGACACGCAATCAGCCCCAGCATTTT
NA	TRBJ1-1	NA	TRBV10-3	CAISEPGRLNTEAFF	TGTGCCATCAGTGAGCCGGGACGCCTGAACACTGAAGCTTTCTTT